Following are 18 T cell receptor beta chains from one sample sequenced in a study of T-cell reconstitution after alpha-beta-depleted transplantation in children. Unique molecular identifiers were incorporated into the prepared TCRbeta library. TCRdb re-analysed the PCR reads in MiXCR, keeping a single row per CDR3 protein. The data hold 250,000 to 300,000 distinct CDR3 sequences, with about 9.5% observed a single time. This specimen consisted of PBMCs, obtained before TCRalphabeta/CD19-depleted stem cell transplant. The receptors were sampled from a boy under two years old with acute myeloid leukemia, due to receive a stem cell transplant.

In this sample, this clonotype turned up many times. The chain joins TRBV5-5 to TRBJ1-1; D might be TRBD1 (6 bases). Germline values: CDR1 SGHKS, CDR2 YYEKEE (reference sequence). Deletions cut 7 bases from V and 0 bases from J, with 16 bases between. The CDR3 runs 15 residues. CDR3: CASGSDRILNTEAFF. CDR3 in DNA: TGTGCCAGCGGATCGGACAGAATCTTGAACACTGAAGCTTTCTTT.

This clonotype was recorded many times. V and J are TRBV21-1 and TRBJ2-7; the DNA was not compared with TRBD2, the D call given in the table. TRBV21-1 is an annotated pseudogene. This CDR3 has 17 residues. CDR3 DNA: TGTGCCAGCAGCAAAGTTGGGACTAGCGGGAAAAACTACGAGCAGTACTTC. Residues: CASSKVGTSGKNYEQYF.

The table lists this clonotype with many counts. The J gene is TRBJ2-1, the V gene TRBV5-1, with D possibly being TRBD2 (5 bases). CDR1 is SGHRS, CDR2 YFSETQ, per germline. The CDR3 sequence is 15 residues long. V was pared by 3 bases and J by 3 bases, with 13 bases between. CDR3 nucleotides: TGCGCCAGCAGCTCCGAGGTAGGGAGCTACAATGAGCAGTTCTTC. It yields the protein CASSSEVGSYNEQFF.

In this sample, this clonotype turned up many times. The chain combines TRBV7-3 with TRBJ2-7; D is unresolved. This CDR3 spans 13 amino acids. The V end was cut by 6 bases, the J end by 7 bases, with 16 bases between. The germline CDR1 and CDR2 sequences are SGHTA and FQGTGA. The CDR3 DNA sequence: TGTGCCAGCAGTTTAGTGGGCGGCTGGGAGCAGTACTTC. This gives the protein CASSLVGGWEQYF. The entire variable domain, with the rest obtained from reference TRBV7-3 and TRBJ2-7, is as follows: GAGVSQTPSNKVTEKGKYVELRCDPISGHTALYWYRQSLGQGPEFLIYFQGTGAADDSGLPNDRFFAVRPEGSVSTLKIQRTERGDSAVYLCASSLVGGWEQYFGPGTRLTVT.

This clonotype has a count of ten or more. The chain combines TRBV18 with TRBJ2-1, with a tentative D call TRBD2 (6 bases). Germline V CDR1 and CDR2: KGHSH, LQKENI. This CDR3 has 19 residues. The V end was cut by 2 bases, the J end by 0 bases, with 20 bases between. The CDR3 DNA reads TGTGCCAGCTCACCAATGGACTATGATCCCCGTGACTCCTACAATGAGCAGTTCTTC. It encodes CASSPMDYDPRDSYNEQFF.

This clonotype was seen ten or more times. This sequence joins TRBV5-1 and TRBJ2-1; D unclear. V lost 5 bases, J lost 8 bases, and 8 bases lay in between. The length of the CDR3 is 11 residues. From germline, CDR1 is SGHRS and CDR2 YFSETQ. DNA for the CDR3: TGCGCCAGCAGTCAGAACCATGAGCAGTTCTTC. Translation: CASSQNHEQFF.

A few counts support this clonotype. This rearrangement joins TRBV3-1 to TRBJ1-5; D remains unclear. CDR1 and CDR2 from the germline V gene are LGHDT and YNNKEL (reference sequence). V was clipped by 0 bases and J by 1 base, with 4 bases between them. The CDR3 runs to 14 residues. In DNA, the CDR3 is TGTGCCAGCAGCCAAGAGATAAGCAATCAGCCCCAGCATTTT. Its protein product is CASSQEISNQPQHF.

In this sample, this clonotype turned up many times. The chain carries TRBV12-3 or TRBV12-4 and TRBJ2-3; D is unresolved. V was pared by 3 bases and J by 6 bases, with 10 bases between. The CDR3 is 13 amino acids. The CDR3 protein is CASSFSGFDTQYF. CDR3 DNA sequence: TGTGCCAGCAGTTTTTCTGGGTTTGATACGCAGTATTTT.

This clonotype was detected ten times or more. The CDR3 DNA follows: TGTGCCAGCAGCTTGAAACAGGGCAATCAGCCCCAGCATTTT. This gives the protein CASSLKQGNQPQHF. This chain links TRBV5-6 with TRBJ1-5, with TRBD1 as a possible D gene (5 bases). With 1 base removed from V and 2 bases from J, the gap between germline ends came to 7 bases. The CDR3 extends over 14 amino acids. CDR1 SGHDT and CDR2 YYEEEE come from the germline V gene. Full variable domain (rest looked up from reference TRBV5-6 and TRBJ1-5): DAGVTQSPTHLIKTRGQQVTLRCSPKSGHDTVSWYQQALGQGPQFIFQYYEEEERQRGNFPDRFSGHQFPNYSSELNVNALLLGDSALYLCASSLKQGNQPQHFGDGTRLSIL.

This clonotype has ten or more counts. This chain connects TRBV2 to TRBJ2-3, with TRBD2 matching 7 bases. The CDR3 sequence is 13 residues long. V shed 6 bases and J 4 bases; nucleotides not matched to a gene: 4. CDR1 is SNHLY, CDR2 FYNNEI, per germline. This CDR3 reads CASRTSPPDTQYF. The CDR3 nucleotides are TGTGCCAGCAGGACTAGCCCTCCAGATACGCAGTATTTT.

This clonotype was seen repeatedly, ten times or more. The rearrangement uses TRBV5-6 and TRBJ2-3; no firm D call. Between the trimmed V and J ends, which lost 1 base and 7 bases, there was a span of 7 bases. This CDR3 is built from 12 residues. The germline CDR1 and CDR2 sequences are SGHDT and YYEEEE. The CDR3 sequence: CASSLTQNTQYF. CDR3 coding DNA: TGTGCCAGCAGCTTGACCCAGAATACGCAGTATTTT.

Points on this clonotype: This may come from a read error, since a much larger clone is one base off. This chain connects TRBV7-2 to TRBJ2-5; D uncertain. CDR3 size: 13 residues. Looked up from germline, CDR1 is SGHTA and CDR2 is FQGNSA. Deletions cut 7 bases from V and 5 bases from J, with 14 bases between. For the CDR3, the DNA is TGTGCCAGCAATGAGGCGGTAGGCGAGACCCAGTACTTC. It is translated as CASNEAVGETQYF. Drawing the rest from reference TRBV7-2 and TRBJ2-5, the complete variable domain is GAGVSQSPSNKVTEKGKDVELRCDPISGHTALYWYRQSLGQGLEFLIYFQGNSAPDKSGLPSDRFSAERTGGSVSTLTIQRTQQEDSAVYLCASNEAVGETQYFGPGTRLLVL.

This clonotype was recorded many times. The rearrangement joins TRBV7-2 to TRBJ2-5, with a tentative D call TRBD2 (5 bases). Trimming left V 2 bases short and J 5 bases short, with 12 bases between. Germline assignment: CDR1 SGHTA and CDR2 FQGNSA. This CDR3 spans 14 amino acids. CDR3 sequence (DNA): TGTGCCAGCAGCTTATCGGGGTACCCGGAGACCCAGTACTTC. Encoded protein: CASSLSGYPETQYF.

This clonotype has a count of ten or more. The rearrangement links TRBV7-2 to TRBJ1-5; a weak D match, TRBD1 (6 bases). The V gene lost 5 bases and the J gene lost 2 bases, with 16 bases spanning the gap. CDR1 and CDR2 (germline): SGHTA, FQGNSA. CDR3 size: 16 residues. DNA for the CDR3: TGTGCCAGCAGCCGTTACAGGGTAGGGGGCAATCAGCCCCAGCATTTT. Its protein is CASSRYRVGGNQPQHF.

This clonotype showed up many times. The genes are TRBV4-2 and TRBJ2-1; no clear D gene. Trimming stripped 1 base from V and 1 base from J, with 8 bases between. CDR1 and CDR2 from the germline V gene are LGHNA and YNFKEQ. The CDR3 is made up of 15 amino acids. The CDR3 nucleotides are TGTGCCAGCAGCCAAGGGACGCTATCCTACAATGAGCAGTTCTTC. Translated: CASSQGTLSYNEQFF.

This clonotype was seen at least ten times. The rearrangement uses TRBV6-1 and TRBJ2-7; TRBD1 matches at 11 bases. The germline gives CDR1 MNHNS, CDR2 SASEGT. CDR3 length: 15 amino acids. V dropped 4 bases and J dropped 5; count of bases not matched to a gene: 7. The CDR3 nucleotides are TGTGCCAGCAGTGCCGGGACAGGGGGTAAGAACGAGCAGTACTTC. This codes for CASSAGTGGKNEQYF.

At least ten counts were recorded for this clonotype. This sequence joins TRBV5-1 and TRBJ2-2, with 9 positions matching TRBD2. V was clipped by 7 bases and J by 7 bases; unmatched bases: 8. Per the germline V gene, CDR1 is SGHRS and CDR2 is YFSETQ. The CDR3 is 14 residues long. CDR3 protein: CASAPGLAVGELFF. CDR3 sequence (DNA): TGCGCCAGCGCCCCGGGACTAGCTGTCGGGGAGCTGTTTTTT.

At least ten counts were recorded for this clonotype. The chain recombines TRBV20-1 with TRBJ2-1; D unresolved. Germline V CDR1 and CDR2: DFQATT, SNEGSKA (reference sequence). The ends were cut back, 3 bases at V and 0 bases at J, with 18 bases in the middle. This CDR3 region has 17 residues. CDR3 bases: TGCAGTGCTAGTACTGGACCGCCTTTGGGCTCCTACAATGAGCAGTTCTTC. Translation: CSASTGPPLGSYNEQFF.